These T cell receptor beta chains were read from a single sample in a study of regulatory T cells in long-lasting Graves disease. Each CDR3 protein is one row after TCRdb ran MiXCR on the multiplex PCR reads. The sample yields roughly 440,000 distinct CDR3 sequences, about 15% seen once. This same sample was also taken into another study, of T cells in Graves' hyperthyroidism and ophthalmopathy.

This sample comprised peripheral blood mononuclear cells (PBMCs), obtained at new diagnosis, from a patient treated with antithyroid drugs. These TCRs come from a woman aged 18-30 years with Graves disease. The CDR3 runs from the conserved cysteine through the conserved F or W. The order of the fields is J gene, D gene, clone size, V gene, CDR3 DNA, CDR3 protein. D genes are given only for firm matches. Size is stated as once, few, many or a size class.

>TRBJ1-1|-|many|TRBV28
TGTGCCAGCAGCGCCCAGGGTCTAGGCACTGAAGCTTTCTTT
CASSAQGLGTEAFF
>TRBJ1-1|-|few|TRBV7-2
TGTGTCAGCAGCAAGGGCCCACTGAACACTGAAGCTTTCTTT
CVSSKGPLNTEAFF
>TRBJ1-1|-|many|TRBV7-8
TGTGCCAGCAGCTTCGACACGGTAAACACTGAAGCTTTCTTT
CASSFDTVNTEAFF
>TRBJ2-5|-|many|TRBV18
TGTGCCAGCTCACCCATCCGGTCGCAGGTTCATCAAGAGACCCAGTACTTC
CASSPIRSQVHQETQYF
>TRBJ2-2|-|many|TRBV2
TGTGCCAGCAGTGAAAGGGCTTGGCTCGGGGAGAACACCGGGGAGCTGTTTTTT
CASSERAWLGENTGELFF
>TRBJ2-7|-|few|TRBV19
TGTGCCAGTAGGGCCCGCGAGCAGTACTTC
CASRAREQYF
>TRBJ1-5|-|many|TRBV2
TGTGCCAGCAGGAGGGGGGTCGGGACTAGCAATCAGCCCCAGCATTTT
CASRRGVGTSNQPQHF
>TRBJ2-2|-|few|TRBV27
TGTGCCAGCAGTTCCCGGAGGGGCACCGGGGAGCTGTTTTTT
CASSSRRGTGELFF
>TRBJ2-5|TRBD2|many|TRBV7-3
TGTGCCAGCAGCTCTAGCGGAACAATGGGAGAGACCCAGTACTTC
CASSSSGTMGETQYF
>TRBJ2-6|TRBD1|few|TRBV27
TGTGCCAGCACTCCTTCCCCGGGACAGGTGTCTGGGGCCAACGTCCTGACTTTC
CASTPSPGQVSGANVLTF